This T cell receptor (beta chain) was found in a study of cytomegalovirus exposure and HLA in healthy donors. Study-wide results and caveats: Confirmation in vitro established that three CMV-associated chains were specific for CMV antigens.

This CDR3 has 13 residues. After removal of 6 bases from V and 3 bases from J, the junction contained 5 bases not matched to a gene. Germline CDR1 is MNHNY and CDR2 is SVGAGI (reference sequence). Note on this clone: Its antigen is currently unknown.

TCRdb's table, derived via immunoSEQ multiplex PCR, lists solely in-frame clones and lacks some. The profile covers about 150,000 clones, with approximately 90% appearing a single time and under 8% taken by the ten largest. The material sequenced was PBMCs. The V gene is TRBV6-6, the J gene TRBJ2-7; 7 nucleotides match TRBD1. This TCR was recovered from a woman younger than 45 in good health and CMV-seropositive. The CDR3, as DNA: TGTGCCAGCAGCCGGGACAGCAACTACGAGCAGTACTTC. It is translated as CASSRDSNYEQYF.